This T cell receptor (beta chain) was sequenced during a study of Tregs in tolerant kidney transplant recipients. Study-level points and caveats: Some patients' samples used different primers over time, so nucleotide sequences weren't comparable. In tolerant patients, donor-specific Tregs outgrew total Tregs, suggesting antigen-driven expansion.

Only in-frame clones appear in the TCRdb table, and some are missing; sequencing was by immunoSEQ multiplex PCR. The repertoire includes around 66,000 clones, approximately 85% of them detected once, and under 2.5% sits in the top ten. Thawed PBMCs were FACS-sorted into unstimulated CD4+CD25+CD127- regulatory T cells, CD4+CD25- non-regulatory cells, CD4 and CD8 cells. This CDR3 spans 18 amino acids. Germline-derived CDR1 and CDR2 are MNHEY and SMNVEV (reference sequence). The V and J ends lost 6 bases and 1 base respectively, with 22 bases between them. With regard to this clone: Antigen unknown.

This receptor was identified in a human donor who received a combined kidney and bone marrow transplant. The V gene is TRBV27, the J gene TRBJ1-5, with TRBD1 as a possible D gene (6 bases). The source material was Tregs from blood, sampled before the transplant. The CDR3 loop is CASSPRGRSGSSNQPQHF. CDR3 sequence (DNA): TGTGCCAGCAGCCCCAGGGGCAGGTCAGGATCAAGCAATCAGCCCCAGCATTTT.